These 3 T cell receptor beta chains originate from one sample sequenced in a study of a mutant IDH1 vaccine in newly diagnosed glioma. Their antigen targets remain unknown. Time point described: week 11, during vaccination. Doses comprised 300 ug of mutant IDH1 20-mer peptide each, plus topical imiquimod. The assay was immunoSEQ multiplex PCR, and TCRdb's table has in-frame clones only and misses some. The data hold roughly 70,000 clones, with approximately 84% observed a single time. The source material was PBMCs, sampled from a glioma patient whose treatment included an IDH1 peptide vaccine. These receptors all stem from a woman aged 45-59 years with glioma.

The chain combines TRBV2 with TRBJ2-2; TRBD1 matches 8 bases. Germline CDR1 reads SNHLY; CDR2 reads FYNNEI. The CDR3 has 14 amino acids. The trim removed 3 bases at V and 7 bases at J, leaving 4 bases unmatched. CDR3 protein: CASSDRGRNGELFF. The DNA for the CDR3 is TGTGCCAGCAGTGACAGGGGGCGAAACGGGGAGCTGTTTTTT.

This rearrangement joins TRBV23-1 to TRBJ1-1; D remains ambiguous. TRBV23-1 is marked as an open reading frame, function uncertain. The CDR3 runs 10 residues. Trimming left V 11 bases short and J 11 bases short, with 15 bases between. CDR3 sequence (DNA): TGCGCCCTACCGCCAGTCATCGCTTTCTTT. Protein: CALPPVIAFF.

A single count supports this clone. The chain is built from TRBV2 and TRBJ2-1, with 10 bases aligning to TRBD2. Trimming cost V 11 bases and J 6 bases; bases outside gene matches: 10. The germline CDR1 and CDR2 sequences are SNHLY and FYNNEI. CDR3 length: 14 residues. The CDR3 region is CAGRGTSVFNEQFF. The CDR3 region has the DNA TGTGCCGGAAGGGGGACTAGCGTTTTCAATGAGCAGTTCTTC.